This TCR beta chain was recovered during a study of T cells after yellow fever vaccination. In the study overall: It was SMART-Seq v4 Ultra Low Input that prepared the fractions with low cell numbers.

Broader study findings: A weaker secondary response peaked on day 5, the primary on day 15. A small proportion of clonotypes was detected in both the CD4 and CD8 compartments.

TCRdb re-called the 5' RACE reads through MiXCR, storing one row per CDR3 protein. The top ten clones hold about 2.8% of a sample with roughly 180,000 distinct CDR3 sequences, 5.5% to 7.5% of them seen once. The V gene end was trimmed by 2 bases and the J gene end by 7 bases; junction bases not matched to a gene: 14. Germline V gene lookup returns CDR1 MGHDK and CDR2 SYGVNS. The CDR3 is made up of 17 amino acids. On this clonotype itself: Antigen: not known.

The V gene is TRBV25-1, the J gene TRBJ1-3; TRBD1 matches at 7 bases. The sequencing here drew on CD4+ T cells sorted from PBMCs, taken on the day of the first yellow fever vaccination. This clonotype was sampled from a man between 18 and 35 years old who received the YFV17D yellow fever vaccine. The CDR3 DNA sequence: TGTGCCAGCAGTGAAGATCCCCGACAGGGAGAAGCGAACACCATATATTTT. It yields the protein CASSEDPRQGEANTIYF. The full variable domain, with the rest looked up from reference TRBV25-1 and TRBJ1-3, is EADIYQTPRYLVIGTGKKITLECSQTMGHDKMYWYQQDPGMELHLIHYSYGVNSTEKGDLSSESTVSRIRTEHFPLTLESARPSHTSQYLCASSEDPRQGEANTIYFGEGSWLTVV.